This T cell receptor beta chain was captured in a study of blood T cell repertoires in COVID-19. Across the study: Acute-phase and convalescent COVID-19 samples originated in the United States, Italy and Spain. PBMCs, B-cell-depleted T cells, or T cells were the source of the cDNA or gDNA that made up the material.

This clone showed up just a few times. Source study methods: Estimation of nucleated cell counts relied on the amplification of reference gene primers. Sequencing used immunoSEQ multiplex PCR; TCRdb keeps in-frame clones, though not all of them. Clone size and the V and J calls come from that table; the DNA yielded D and trimming. The profile covers under 300,000 clones, with 84% appearing a single time and under 1.5% taken by the ten largest. The CDR3 has 17 residues. Germline V gives CDR1 MNHNY, CDR2 SVGAGI (reference sequence). Trimming took 5 bases from V and 0 from J, leaving 20 bases between them.

V is TRBV6-6 and J is TRBJ2-7; D may be TRBD2 (6 bases). The sequence was collected from a woman aged 40 to 55 who had recovered from COVID-19. Sample: peripheral blood. Here the CDR3 reads CASSRASGDLSSYEQYF. The DNA for the CDR3 is TGTGCCAGCAGTCGCGCCTCGGGGGACCTAAGCTCCTACGAGCAGTACTTC.